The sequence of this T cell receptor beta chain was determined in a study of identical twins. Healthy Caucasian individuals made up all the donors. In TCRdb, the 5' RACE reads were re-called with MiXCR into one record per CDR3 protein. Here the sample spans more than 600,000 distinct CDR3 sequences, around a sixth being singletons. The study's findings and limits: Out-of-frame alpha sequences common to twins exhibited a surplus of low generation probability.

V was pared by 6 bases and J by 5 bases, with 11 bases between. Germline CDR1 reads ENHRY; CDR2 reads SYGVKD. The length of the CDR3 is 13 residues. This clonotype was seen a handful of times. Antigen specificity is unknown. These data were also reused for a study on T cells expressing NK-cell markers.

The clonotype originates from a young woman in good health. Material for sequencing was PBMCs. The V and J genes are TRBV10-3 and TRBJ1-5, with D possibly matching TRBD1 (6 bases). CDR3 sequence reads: CAIREGVDQPQHF. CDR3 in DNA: TGTGCCATCAGGGAGGGGGTCGATCAGCCCCAGCATTTT.